This is a list of T cell receptor beta chains from one sample in a study of blood T cells in healthy people across ages. TCRdb re-analysed the 5' RACE reads in MiXCR, keeping a single row per CDR3 protein. The data hold under 2 million distinct CDR3 sequences, with almost 35% observed a single time. The specimen was blood. The receptors shown here come from a woman between 25 and 40 years old in good health. Both conserved end residues are part of each CDR3. The D gene is left open where the match is weak. The size of a clone is reported for some rows only, either as once, few or many, or as a class for expanded clones.

15	TRBV6-1	few	TRBD2	TRBJ2-7	TGTGCCAGCAGCGAGACGGTAGCGGGGGGCGACGAGCAGTACTTC	CASSETVAGGDEQYF
14	TRBV25-1	.	.	TRBJ2-7	TGTGCCAGCAGTGAAAATAACAGGGTCTACGAGCAGTACTTC	CASSENNRVYEQYF
15	TRBV7-7	.	TRBD2	TRBJ2-1	TGTGCCAGCAGCTTAGGAGCGGGGGAGTCCACTGAGCAGTTCTTC	CASSLGAGESTEQFF
16	TRBV12-3/TRBV12-4	.	TRBD2	TRBJ2-3	TGTGCCAGCCGAGCGGGGGGGACCTCTAGCACAGATACGCAGTATTTT	CASRAGGTSSTDTQYF
16	TRBV12-3/TRBV12-4	.	TRBD2	TRBJ2-5	TGTGCCAGCAGTTTAAGCGCGGGGGTGCCCGAAGAGACCCAGTACTTC	CASSLSAGVPEETQYF
16	TRBV9	.	.	TRBJ2-3	TGTGCCAGCAGCGTACGGCGGGACCCTAGCACAGATACGCAGTATTTT	CASSVRRDPSTDTQYF
15	TRBV20-1	.	.	TRBJ2-7	TGCAGTGCTCCCTTGGGATCGACGGGTGGATGGGAGCAGTACTTC	CSAPLGSTGGWEQYF
12	TRBV20-1	many	.	TRBJ2-3	TGCAGTGCTAGCCCTCACACAGATACGCAGTATTTT	CSASPHTDTQYF
17	TRBV5-8	.	TRBD2	TRBJ2-1	TGTGCCAGCAGCTTGATGGCTAGCGGGGGAGCGGTGGATGAGCAGTTCTTC	CASSLMASGGAVDEQFF
14	TRBV27	.	.	TRBJ1-1	TGTGCCAGCAGTCGACTGGGGGAAGAAGGTGAAGCTTTCTTT	CASSRLGEEGEAFF
20	TRBV13	.	TRBD2	TRBJ2-1	TGTGCCAGCAGCTCCTCGGGACAGGGGACTAGCGGGAGGGCCAGCAATGAGCAGTTCTTC	CASSSSGQGTSGRASNEQFF
13	TRBV7-9	.	.	TRBJ1-2	TGTCCCAGCAGCCTAACAGCTAACTATGGCTACACCTTC	CPSSLTANYGYTF
16	TRBV4-1	many	TRBD2	TRBJ2-3	TGCGCCAGCAGCCAAGGACTAGCGGCTAGCATGGATACGCAGTATTTT	CASSQGLAASMDTQYF
16	TRBV7-2	few	.	TRBJ2-3	TGTGCCAGCAGCTTAGAAAGGGAATGGTCCGCAGATACGCAGTATTTT	CASSLEREWSADTQYF
13	TRBV7-9	many	TRBD1	TRBJ1-2	TGTGCCAGCAGCTGGGGACAGGAGGATGGCTACACCTTC	CASSWGQEDGYTF
14	TRBV15	.	.	TRBJ1-1	TGTGCCACCAGCAGAGATCGCAGAGCCGATGAAGCTTTCTTT	CATSRDRRADEAFF
12	TRBV12-3/TRBV12-4	few	TRBD1	TRBJ1-2	TGTGCCAGCAGTTGGGACAGGGGTGGCTACACCTTC	CASSWDRGGYTF